This T cell receptor (beta chain) was recorded in a study of blood T cells in healthy people across ages. Study-wide context: About one barcoded TCR beta cDNA was captured per two T cells.

Through a sample-barcoded 5' primer and a J-beta primer mix, a second PCR was run for 7 to 11 cycles. In TCRdb, the 5' RACE reads were re-called with MiXCR into one record per CDR3 protein. The sample has over a million distinct CDR3 sequences, roughly 40% seen once. Remarks on this clonotype: The antigen remains undetermined. Possible read error: a much larger clone is one base away.

Trimming cost V 7 bases and J 7 bases, with 10 bases left between them. This CDR3 is built from 11 residues. Study outcomes and limitations: Naive CD4+ cell counts and diversity both ran higher in long-lived than in aged donors. The donors' CMV status was not determined, possibly confounding changes in expanded clonotypes.

The specimen was blood. V is TRBV12-3 or TRBV12-4 and J is TRBJ2-5; D gene uncertain. This clonotype originated in a woman aged 18-29 years in good health. This chain's CDR3 is CASTTLVTQYF. The CDR3 DNA reads TGTGCCAGCACCACTCTGGTGACCCAGTACTTC.